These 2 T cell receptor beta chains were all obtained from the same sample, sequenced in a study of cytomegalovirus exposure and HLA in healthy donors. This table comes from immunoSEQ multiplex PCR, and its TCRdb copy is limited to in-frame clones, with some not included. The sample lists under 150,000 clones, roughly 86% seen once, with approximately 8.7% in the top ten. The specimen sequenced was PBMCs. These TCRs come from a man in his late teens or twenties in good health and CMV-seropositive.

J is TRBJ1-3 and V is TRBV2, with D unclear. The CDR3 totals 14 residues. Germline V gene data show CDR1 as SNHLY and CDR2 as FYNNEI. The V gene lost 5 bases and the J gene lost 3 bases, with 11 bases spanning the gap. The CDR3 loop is CASSREGDGNTIYF. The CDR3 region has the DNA TGTGCCAGCAGTAGGGAGGGCGATGGAAACACCATATATTTT. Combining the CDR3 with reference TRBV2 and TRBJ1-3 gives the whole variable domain EPEVTQTPSHQVTQMGQEVILRCVPISNHLYFYWYRQILGQKVEFLVSFYNNEISEKSEIFDDQFSVERPDGSNFTLKIRSTKLEDSAMYFCASSREGDGNTIYFGEGSWLTVV.

The CDR3, as DNA: TGTGCCAGCGCCGTATCCGAGGGTCTACACAATGAGCAGTTCTTC. The encoded protein is CASAVSEGLHNEQFF. The rearrangement links TRBV27 to TRBJ2-1; perhaps TRBD2 as D (5 bases). The CDR3 totals 15 residues. Trimming left V 8 bases short and J 5 bases short, with 19 bases between. CDR1 is MNHEY and CDR2 is SMNVEV in the germline V gene (reference sequence).